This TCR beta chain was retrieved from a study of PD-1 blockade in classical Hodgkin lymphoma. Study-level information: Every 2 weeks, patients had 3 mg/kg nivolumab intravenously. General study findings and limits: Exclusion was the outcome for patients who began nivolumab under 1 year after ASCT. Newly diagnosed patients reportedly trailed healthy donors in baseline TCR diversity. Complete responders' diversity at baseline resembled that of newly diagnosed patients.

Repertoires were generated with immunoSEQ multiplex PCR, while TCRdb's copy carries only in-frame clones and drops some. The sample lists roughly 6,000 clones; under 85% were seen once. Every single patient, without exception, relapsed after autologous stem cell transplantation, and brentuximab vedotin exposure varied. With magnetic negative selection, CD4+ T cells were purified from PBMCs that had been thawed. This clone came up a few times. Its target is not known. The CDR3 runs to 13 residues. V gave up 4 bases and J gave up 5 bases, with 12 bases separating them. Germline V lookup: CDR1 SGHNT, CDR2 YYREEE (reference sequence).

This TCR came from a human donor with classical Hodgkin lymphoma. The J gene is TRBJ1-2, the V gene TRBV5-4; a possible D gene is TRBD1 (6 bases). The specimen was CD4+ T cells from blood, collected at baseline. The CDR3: CASSPTDRYGYTF. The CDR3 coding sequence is TGTGCCAGCAGCCCTACGGACAGATATGGCTACACCTTC.